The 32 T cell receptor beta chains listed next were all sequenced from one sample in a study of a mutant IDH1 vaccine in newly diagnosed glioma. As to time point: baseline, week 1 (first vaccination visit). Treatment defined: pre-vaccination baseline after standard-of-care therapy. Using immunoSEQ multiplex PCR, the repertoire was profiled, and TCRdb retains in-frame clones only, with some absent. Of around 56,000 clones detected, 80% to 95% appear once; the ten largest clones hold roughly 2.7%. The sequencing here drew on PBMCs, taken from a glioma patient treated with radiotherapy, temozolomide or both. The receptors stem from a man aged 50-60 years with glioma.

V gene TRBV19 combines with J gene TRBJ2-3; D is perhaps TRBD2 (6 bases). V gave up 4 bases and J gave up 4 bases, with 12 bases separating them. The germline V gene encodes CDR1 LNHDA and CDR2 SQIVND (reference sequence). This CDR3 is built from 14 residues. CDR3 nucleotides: TGTGCCAGTAGTACGGGACTTCCGGCAGATACGCAGTATTTT. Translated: CASSTGLPADTQYF.

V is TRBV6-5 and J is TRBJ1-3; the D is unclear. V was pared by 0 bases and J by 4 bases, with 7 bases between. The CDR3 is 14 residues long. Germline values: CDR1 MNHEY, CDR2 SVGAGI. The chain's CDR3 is CASSYSGVGNTIYF. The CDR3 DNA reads TGTGCCAGCAGTTACTCAGGAGTGGGAAACACCATATATTTT.

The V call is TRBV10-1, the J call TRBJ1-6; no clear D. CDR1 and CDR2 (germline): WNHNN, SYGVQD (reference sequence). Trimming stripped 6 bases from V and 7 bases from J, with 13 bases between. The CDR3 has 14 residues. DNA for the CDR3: TGCGCCAGCAGCACCGGGAACACAAATTCACCCCTCCACTTT. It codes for CASSTGNTNSPLHF.

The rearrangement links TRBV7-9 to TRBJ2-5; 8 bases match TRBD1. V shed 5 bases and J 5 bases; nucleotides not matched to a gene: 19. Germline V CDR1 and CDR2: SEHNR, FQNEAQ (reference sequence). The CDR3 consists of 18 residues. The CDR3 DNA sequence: TGTGCCAGCAGCCATAATTCACTCAGGACAGGGTTGGTGGAGACCCAGTACTTC. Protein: CASSHNSLRTGLVETQYF. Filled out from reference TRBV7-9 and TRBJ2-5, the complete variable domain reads DTGVSQNPRHKITKRGQNVTFRCDPISEHNRLYWYRQTLGQGPEFLTYFQNEAQLEKSRLLSDRFSAERPKGSFSTLEIQRTEQGDSAMYLCASSHNSLRTGLVETQYFGPGTRLLVL.

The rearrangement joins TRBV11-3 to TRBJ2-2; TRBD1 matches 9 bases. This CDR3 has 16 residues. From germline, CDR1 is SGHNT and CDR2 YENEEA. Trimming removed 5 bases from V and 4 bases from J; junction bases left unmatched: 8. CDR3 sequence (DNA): TGTGCCAGCAGCCGTGAGAAGACAGGGGGCACCGGGGAGCTGTTTTTT. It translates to CASSREKTGGTGELFF.

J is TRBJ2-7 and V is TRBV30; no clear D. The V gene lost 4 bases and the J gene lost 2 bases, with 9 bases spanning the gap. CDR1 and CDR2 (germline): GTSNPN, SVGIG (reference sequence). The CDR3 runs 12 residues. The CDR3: CAWNIYAYEQYF. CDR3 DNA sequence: TGTGCCTGGAATATCTACGCCTACGAGCAGTACTTC.

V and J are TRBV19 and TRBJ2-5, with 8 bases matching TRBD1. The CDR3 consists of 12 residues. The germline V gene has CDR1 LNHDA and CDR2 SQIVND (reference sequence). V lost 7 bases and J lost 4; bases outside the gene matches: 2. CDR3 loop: CASNTGGETQYF. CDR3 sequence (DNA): TGTGCCAGTAACACAGGGGGAGAGACCCAGTACTTC.

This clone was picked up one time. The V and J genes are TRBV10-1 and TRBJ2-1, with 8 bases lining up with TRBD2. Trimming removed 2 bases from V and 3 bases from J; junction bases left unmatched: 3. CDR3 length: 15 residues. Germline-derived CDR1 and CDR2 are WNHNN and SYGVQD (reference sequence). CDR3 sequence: CASSERRGVYNEQFF. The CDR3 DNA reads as TGCGCCAGCAGTGAGAGGCGGGGGGTCTACAATGAGCAGTTCTTC.

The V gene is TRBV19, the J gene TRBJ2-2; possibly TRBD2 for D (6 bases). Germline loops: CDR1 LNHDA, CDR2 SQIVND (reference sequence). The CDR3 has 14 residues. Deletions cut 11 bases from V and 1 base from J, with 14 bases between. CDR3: CAARDWQNTGELFF. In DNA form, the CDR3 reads TGTGCCGCGCGGGACTGGCAGAACACCGGGGAGCTGTTTTTT. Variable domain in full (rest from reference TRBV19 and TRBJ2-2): DGGITQSPKYLFRKEGQNVTLSCEQNLNHDAMYWYRQDPGQGLRLIYYSQIVNDFQKGDIAEGYSVSREKKESFPLTVTSAQKNPTAFYLCAARDWQNTGELFFGEGSRLTVL.

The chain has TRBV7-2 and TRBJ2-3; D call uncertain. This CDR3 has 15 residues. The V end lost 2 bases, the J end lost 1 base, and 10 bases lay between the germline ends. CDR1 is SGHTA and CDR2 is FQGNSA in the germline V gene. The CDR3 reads CASSLNAVGTDTQYF. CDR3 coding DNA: TGTGCCAGCAGCTTAAATGCCGTTGGCACAGATACGCAGTATTTT.

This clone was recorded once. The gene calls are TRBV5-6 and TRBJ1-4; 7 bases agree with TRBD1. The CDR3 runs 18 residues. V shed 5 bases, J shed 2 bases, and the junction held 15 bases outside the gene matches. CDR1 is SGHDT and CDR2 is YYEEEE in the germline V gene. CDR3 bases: TGTGCCAGCAGTCCGACAGGGAAGTCGCTTTTGACTAATGAAAAACTGTTTTTT. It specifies CASSPTGKSLLTNEKLFF.

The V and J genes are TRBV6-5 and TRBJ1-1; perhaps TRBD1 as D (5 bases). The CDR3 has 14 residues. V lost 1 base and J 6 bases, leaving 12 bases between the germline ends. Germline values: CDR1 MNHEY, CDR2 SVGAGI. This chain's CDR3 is CASSYYRGTAEAFF. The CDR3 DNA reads TGTGCCAGCAGTTACTACCGGGGGACCGCTGAAGCTTTCTTT.

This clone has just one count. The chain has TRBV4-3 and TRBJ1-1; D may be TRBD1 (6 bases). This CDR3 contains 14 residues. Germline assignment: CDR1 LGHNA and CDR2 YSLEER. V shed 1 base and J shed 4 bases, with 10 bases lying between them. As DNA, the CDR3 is TGCGCCAGCAGCCAAGTTGGGGGCGGCACTGAAGCTTTCTTT. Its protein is CASSQVGGGTEAFF.

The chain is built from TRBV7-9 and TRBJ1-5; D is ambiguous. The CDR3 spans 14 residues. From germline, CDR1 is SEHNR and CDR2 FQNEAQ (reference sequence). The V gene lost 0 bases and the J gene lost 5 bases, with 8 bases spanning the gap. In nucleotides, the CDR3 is TGTGCCAGCAGCTTAGCCCCTCACGATCAGCCCCAGCATTTT. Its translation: CASSLAPHDQPQHF.

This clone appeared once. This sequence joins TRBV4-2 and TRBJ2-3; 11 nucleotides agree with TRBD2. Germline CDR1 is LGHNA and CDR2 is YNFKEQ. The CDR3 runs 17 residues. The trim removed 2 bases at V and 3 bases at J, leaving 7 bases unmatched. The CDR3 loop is CASSQQGLAGGTDTQYF. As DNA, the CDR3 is TGTGCCAGCAGCCAACAAGGCCTAGCGGGGGGAACAGATACGCAGTATTTT.

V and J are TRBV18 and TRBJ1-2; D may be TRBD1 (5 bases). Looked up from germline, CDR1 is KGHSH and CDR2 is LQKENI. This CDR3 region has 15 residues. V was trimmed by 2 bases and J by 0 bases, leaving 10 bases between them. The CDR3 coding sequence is TGTGCCAGCTCACCAGCCCAGGGATCTAACTATGGCTACACCTTC. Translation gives CASSPAQGSNYGYTF.

CDR3: CASSLGQRYEQYF. The CDR3 DNA reads TGTGCCAGCAGCTTAGGACAGAGATACGAGCAGTACTTC. This chain uses TRBV7-2 with TRBJ2-7; possibly TRBD1 for D (5 bases). This CDR3 spans 13 amino acids. The germline V gene has CDR1 SGHTA and CDR2 FQGNSA. V shed 1 base and J shed 4 bases, with 8 bases lying between them.

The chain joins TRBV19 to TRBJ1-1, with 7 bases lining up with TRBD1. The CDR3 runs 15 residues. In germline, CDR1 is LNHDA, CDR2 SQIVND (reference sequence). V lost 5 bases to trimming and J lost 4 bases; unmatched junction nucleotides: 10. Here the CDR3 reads CASSPPDRVVTEAFF. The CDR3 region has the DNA TGTGCCAGTAGTCCACCCGACAGGGTAGTCACTGAAGCTTTCTTT.

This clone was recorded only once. The CDR3 reads CASSLFLMGGSNQPQHF. The DNA of the CDR3 is TGTGCCAGCAGCTTATTTCTCATGGGGGGAAGCAATCAGCCCCAGCATTTT. The chain joins TRBV7-8 to TRBJ1-5, with a possible D match to TRBD1 (5 bases). Germline V gene lookup returns CDR1 SGHVS and CDR2 FQNEAQ. The CDR3 is made up of 17 amino acids. V was shortened by 2 bases and J by 1 base, with 15 bases between the two germline ends. The variable domain in full, with the rest retrieved from reference TRBV7-8 and TRBJ1-5, is GAGVSQSPRYKVAKRGQDVALRCDPISGHVSLFWYQQALGQGPEFLTYFQNEAQLDKSGLPSDRFFAERPEGSVSTLKIQRTQQEDSAVYLCASSLFLMGGSNQPQHFGDGTRLSIL.

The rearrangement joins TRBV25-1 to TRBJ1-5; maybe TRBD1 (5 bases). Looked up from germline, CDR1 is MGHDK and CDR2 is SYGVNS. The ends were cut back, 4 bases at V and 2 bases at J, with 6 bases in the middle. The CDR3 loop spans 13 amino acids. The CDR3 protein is CASSGDGNQPQHF. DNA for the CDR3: TGTGCCAGCAGTGGGGACGGCAATCAGCCCCAGCATTTT. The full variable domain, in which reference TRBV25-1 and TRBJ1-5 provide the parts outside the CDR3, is EADIYQTPRYLVIGTGKKITLECSQTMGHDKMYWYQQDPGMELHLIHYSYGVNSTEKGDLSSESTVSRIRTEHFPLTLESARPSHTSQYLCASSGDGNQPQHFGDGTRLSIL.

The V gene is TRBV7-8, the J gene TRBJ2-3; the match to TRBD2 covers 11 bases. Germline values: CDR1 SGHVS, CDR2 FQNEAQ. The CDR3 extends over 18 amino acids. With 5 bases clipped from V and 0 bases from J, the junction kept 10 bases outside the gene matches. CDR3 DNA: TGTGCCAGCAGCCCCCGAACCGGGACTAGCGGTAGCACAGATACGCAGTATTTT. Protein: CASSPRTGTSGSTDTQYF.

Here the CDR3 reads CASSLGYSGGEAFF. CDR3 nucleotides: TGTGCCAGCAGCCTGGGGTATTCGGGCGGTGAGGCTTTCTTT. The V gene is TRBV6-5, the J gene TRBJ1-1; no definite D call. The V gene lost 6 bases and the J gene lost 11 bases, with 22 bases spanning the gap. CDR1 and CDR2 from the germline V gene are MNHEY and SVGAGI. The CDR3 is 14 amino acids.

This CDR3 reads CASSEGQGARQPQHF. CDR3 in DNA: TGTGCCAGCAGTGAAGGGCAGGGGGCTCGTCAGCCCCAGCATTTT. The J gene is TRBJ1-5, the V gene TRBV2; 8 bases are a match to TRBD1. V lost 1 base and J lost 6; bases outside the gene matches: 5. The length of the CDR3 is 15 residues. CDR1 is SNHLY and CDR2 is FYNNEI in the germline V gene.

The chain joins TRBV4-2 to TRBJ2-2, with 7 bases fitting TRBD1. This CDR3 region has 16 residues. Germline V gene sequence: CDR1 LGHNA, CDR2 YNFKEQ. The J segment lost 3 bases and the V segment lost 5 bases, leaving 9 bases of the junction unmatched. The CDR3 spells CASSSDRESYTGELFF. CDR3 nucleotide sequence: TGTGCCAGCAGCTCAGACAGGGAATCTTACACCGGGGAGCTGTTTTTT.

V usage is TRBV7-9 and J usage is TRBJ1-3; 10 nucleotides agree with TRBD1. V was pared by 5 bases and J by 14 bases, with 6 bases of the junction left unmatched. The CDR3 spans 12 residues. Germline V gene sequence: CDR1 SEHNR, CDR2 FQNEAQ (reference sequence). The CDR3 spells CASSTPGQGLYF. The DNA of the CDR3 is TGTGCCAGCAGCACACCGGGACAGGGGTTATATTTT.

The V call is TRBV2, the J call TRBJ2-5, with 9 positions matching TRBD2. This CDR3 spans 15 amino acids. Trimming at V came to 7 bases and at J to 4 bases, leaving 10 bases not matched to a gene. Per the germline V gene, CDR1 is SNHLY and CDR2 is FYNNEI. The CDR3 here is CASKELAGDLETQYF. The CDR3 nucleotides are TGTGCCAGCAAGGAATTAGCGGGAGATTTAGAGACCCAGTACTTC.

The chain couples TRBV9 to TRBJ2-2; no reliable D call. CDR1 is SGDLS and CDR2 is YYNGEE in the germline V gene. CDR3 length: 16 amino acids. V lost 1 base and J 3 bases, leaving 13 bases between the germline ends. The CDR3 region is CASSVSWSSYTGELFF. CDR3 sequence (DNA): TGTGCCAGCAGCGTAAGTTGGAGCAGTTACACCGGGGAGCTGTTTTTT.

CDR3 amino acids: CASSGTGLEKLFF. For the CDR3, the DNA is TGTGCCAGCAGCGGGACAGGTCTCGAAAAACTGTTTTTT. This chain links TRBV2 with TRBJ1-4, with 8 bases aligning to TRBD1. Germline V gene lookup returns CDR1 SNHLY and CDR2 FYNNEI. The CDR3 length is 13 residues. The ends lost 6 bases at V and 8 bases at J; junction bases unmatched: 5.

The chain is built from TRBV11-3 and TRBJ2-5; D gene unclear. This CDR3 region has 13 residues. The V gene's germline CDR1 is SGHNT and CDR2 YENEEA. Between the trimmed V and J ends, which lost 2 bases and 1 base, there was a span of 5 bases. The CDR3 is CASSLRGQETQYF. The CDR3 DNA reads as TGTGCCAGCAGCTTAAGAGGCCAAGAGACCCAGTACTTC.

Here the CDR3 DNA reads TGTGCCAGCAGCCGAGATCCCTACGAGCAGTACTTC. It is translated as CASSRDPYEQYF. The chain joins TRBV13 to TRBJ2-7; D is unclear. The V gene's germline CDR1 is PRHDT and CDR2 FYEKMQ (reference sequence). V was cut by 5 bases and J by 2 bases, with 7 bases left in between. The CDR3 is 12 residues long.

CDR3 protein: CASKDRGRGETQYF. For the CDR3, the DNA is TGTGCCAGCAAGGACAGGGGGCGAGGAGAGACCCAGTACTTC. The chain is built from TRBV25-1 and TRBJ2-5; 11 bases line up with TRBD1. The CDR3 totals 14 residues. In germline, CDR1 is MGHDK, CDR2 SYGVNS. Losses at the gene ends were 7 bases for V and 4 bases for J; bases not matched to a gene: 5.

The CDR3: CASSPLSAGTGRNNEQFF. The CDR3 nucleotides read TGCGCCAGCAGCCCCCTAAGCGCCGGGACAGGGCGTAACAATGAGCAGTTCTTC. The rearrangement links TRBV5-1 to TRBJ2-1; 9 nucleotides line up with TRBD1. CDR1 is SGHRS and CDR2 is YFSETQ in the germline V gene. V lost 4 bases, J lost 5 bases, and 16 bases stayed unmatched. CDR3 length: 18 amino acids.